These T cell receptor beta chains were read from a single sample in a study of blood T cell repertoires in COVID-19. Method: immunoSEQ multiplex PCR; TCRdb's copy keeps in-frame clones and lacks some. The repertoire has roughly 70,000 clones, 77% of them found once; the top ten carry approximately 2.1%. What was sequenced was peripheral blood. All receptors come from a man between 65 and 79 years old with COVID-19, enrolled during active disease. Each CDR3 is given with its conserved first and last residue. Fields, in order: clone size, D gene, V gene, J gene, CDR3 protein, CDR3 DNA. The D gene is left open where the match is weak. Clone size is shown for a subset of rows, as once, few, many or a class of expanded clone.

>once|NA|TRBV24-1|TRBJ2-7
CATSDLDRTYEQYF
TGTGCCACCAGTGACTTAGACAGGACCTACGAGCAGTACTTC
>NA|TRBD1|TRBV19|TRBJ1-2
CASSFTGGRNYGYTF
TGTGCCAGTAGTTTTACAGGGGGCCGAAACTATGGCTACACCTTC
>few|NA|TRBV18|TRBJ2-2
CASSPLAGATGELFF
TGTGCCAGCTCACCACTGGCAGGGGCGACCGGGGAGCTGTTTTTT
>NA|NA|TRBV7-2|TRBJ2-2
CASSFRQKNTGELFF
TGTGCCAGCAGTTTTAGACAGAAGAACACCGGGGAGCTGTTTTTT
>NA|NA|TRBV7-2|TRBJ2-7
CASSLIETYEQYF
TGTGCCAGCAGCTTAATAGAGACCTACGAGCAGTACTTC
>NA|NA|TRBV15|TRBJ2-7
CATSRDLPGALHEQYF
TGTGCCACCAGCAGAGATTTACCGGGAGCTTTGCACGAGCAGTACTTC
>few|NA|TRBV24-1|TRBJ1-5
CATSDWGDNQPQHF
TGTGCCACCAGTGATTGGGGGGACAATCAGCCCCAGCATTTT
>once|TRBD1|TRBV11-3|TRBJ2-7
CASSLRQGGYEQYF
TGTGCCAGCAGCTTAAGACAGGGTGGCTACGAGCAGTACTTC
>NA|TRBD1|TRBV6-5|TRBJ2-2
CATNPGQASGELFF
TGTGCCACCAACCCGGGACAGGCTTCCGGGGAGCTGTTTTTT
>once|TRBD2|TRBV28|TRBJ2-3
CASSSLAGVGDTQYF
TGTGCCAGCAGTTCCTTAGCGGGAGTTGGAGATACGCAGTATTTT
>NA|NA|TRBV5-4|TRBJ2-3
CASKLRGGSTDTQYF
TGTGCCAGCAAACTGCGGGGAGGAAGCACAGATACGCAGTATTTT
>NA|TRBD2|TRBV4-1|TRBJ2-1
CASSQPPGLAGPGNEQFF
TGCGCCAGCAGCCAGCCCCCGGGACTAGCGGGCCCGGGGAATGAGCAGTTCTTC
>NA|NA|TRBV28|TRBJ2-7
CASSPGYSEQYF
TGTGCCAGCAGCCCAGGGTACTCCGAGCAGTACTTC
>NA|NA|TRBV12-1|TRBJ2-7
CASSLRGSYEQYF
TGTGCCAGCAGCTTGCGGGGATCCTACGAGCAGTACTTC
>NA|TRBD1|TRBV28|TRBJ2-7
CASSKTGTGRSKQYF
TGTGCCAGCAGTAAAACGGGGACAGGGCGATCAAAGCAGTACTTC
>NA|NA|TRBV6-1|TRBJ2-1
CASSEGLNNEQFF
TGTGCCAGCAGTGAAGGACTGAACAATGAGCAGTTCTTC
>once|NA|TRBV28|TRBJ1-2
CASSSGTLQYGYTF
TGTGCCAGCAGTTCGGGGACACTGCAGTATGGCTACACCTTC
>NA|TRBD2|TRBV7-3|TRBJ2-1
CASSLLAGGRNEQFF
TGTGCCAGCAGCTTACTAGCGGGAGGACGAAATGAGCAGTTCTTC
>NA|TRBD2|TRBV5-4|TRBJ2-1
CASSLGGLSGRVEQFF
TGTGCCAGCAGCTTGGGTGGACTAAGCGGGAGGGTTGAGCAGTTCTTC
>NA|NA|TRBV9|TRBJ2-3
CASARVGGGVGDTQYF
TGTGCCAGCGCGAGGGTAGGGGGAGGGGTCGGAGATACGCAGTATTTT
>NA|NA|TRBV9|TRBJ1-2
CASSFLSGGNYGYTF
TGTGCCAGCAGCTTCCTCTCGGGGGGTAACTATGGCTACACCTTC
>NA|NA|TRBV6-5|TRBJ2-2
CASTTTARTGELFF
TGTGCCAGCACCACCACAGCAAGGACCGGGGAGCTGTTTTTT
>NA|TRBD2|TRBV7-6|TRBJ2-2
CASSLVAGNTGELFF
TGTGCCAGCAGCTTAGTAGCGGGGAACACCGGGGAGCTGTTTTTT
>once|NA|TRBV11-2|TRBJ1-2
CASSPGRRVGYTF
TGTGCCAGCAGCCCCGGTCGCAGGGTTGGCTACACCTTC
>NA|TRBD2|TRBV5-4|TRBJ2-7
CASSLFTSGPYEQYF
TGTGCCAGCAGCTTGTTCACTAGCGGACCCTACGAGCAGTACTTC
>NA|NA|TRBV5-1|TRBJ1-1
CASSLHYFRQNTEAFF
TGCGCCAGCAGCCTACACTATTTCCGGCAGAACACTGAAGCTTTCTTT
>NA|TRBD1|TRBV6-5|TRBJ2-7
CASSSTGVGTYEQYF
TGTGCCAGCAGTTCGACAGGGGTGGGAACCTACGAGCAGTACTTC
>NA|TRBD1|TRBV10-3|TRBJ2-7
CAISEPFGRDREYF
TGTGCCATCAGTGAGCCATTTGGCCGGGACAGGGAGTACTTC
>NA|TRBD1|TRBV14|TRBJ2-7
CASSHGTGEYEQYF
TGTGCCAGCAGCCATGGGACAGGAGAATACGAGCAGTACTTC
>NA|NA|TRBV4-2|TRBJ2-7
CASSRNPTSSRAYEQYF
TGTGCCAGCAGCCGAAACCCAACTAGCAGCAGAGCCTACGAGCAGTACTTC
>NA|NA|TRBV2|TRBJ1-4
CASRTTATNEKLFF
TGTGCCAGCAGGACGACAGCCACCAATGAAAAACTGTTTTTT
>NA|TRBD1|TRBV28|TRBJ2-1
CASSKLRGLGSYNEQFF
TGTGCCAGCAGCAAACTCAGGGGGCTGGGGTCCTACAATGAGCAGTTCTTC
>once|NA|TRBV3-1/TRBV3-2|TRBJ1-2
CASSQGGGGAYYGYTF
TGTGCCAGCAGCCAAGGTGGTGGTGGGGCTTACTATGGCTACACCTTC
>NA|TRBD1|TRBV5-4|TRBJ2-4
CASSLADRVAKNIQYF
TGTGCCAGCAGCTTGGCCGACAGGGTAGCCAAAAACATTCAGTACTTC
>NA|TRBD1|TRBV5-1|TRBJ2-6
CASSQGTGNSGANVLTF
TGCGCCAGCAGCCAAGGGACAGGGAACTCTGGGGCCAACGTCCTGACTTTC
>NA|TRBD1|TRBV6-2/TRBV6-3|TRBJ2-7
CASSYSGQGIHYYEQYF
TGTGCCAGCAGTTACTCGGGACAGGGGATCCATTATTACGAGCAGTACTTC
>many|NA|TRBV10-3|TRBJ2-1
CAISRQAGSNEQFF
TGTGCCATCAGTAGACAGGCAGGATCCAATGAGCAGTTCTTC
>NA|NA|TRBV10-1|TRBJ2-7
CASSDRRTYEQYF
TGCGCCAGCAGTGATCGGAGGACCTACGAGCAGTACTTC
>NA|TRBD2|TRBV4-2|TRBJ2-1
CASSQVPGLAGGRGHNEQFF
TGTGCCAGCAGCCAAGTCCCGGGACTAGCGGGAGGAAGGGGACACAATGAGCAGTTCTTC
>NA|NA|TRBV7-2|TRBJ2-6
CASSFRPGGANVLTF
TGTGCCAGCAGCTTTAGACCCGGGGGGGCCAACGTCCTGACTTTC
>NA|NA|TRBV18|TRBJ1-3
CASSPPISGDRSGNTIYF
TGTGCCAGCTCACCACCGATTAGCGGGGACCGCTCTGGAAACACCATATATTTT
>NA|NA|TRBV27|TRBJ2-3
CASSLKGTSSDTQYF
TGTGCCAGCAGTTTAAAGGGGACTTCAAGTGATACGCAGTATTTT
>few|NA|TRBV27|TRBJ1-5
CASSLSFGRQGGQPQHF
TGTGCCAGCAGTTTATCCTTCGGGCGGCAGGGAGGGCAGCCCCAGCATTTT
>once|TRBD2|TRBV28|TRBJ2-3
CASSLSLAGADTQYF
TGTGCCAGCAGTTTATCATTAGCGGGAGCAGATACGCAGTATTTT
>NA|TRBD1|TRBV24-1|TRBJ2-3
CATRGTGGSTDTQYF
TGTGCCACCCGCGGGACAGGGGGGAGCACAGATACGCAGTATTTT
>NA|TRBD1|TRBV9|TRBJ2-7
CASSATGTVMSEQYF
TGTGCCAGCAGCGCTACCGGGACAGTTATGAGCGAGCAGTACTTC